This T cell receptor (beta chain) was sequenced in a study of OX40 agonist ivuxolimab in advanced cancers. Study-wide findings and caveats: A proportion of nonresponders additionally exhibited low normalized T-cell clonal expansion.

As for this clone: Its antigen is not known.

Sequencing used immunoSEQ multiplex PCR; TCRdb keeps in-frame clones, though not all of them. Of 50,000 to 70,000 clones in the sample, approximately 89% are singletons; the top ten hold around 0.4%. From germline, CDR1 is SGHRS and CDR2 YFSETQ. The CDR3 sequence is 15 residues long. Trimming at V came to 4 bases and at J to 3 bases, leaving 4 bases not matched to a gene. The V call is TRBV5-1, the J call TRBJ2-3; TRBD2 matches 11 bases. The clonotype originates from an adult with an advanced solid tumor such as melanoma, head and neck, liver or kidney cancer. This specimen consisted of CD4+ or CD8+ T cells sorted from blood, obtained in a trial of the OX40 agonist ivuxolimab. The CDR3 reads CASSQLAGDTDTQYF. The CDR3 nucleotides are TGCGCCAGCAGCCAACTAGCGGGAGATACAGATACGCAGTATTTT.